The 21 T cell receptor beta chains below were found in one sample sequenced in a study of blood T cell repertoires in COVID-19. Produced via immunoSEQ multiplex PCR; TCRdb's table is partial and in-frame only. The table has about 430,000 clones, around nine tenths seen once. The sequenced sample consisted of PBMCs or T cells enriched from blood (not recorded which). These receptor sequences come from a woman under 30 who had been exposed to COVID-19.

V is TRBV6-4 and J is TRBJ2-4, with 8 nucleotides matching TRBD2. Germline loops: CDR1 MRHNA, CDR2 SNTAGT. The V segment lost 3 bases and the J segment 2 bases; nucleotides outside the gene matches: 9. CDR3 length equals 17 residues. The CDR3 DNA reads TGTGCCAGCAGTGAGATCCCGCGGGAGGTGTCCAAAAACATTCAGTACTTC. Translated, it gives CASSEIPREVSKNIQYF.

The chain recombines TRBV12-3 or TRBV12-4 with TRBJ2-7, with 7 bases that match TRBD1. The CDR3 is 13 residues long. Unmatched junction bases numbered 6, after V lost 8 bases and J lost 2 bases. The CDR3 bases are TGTGCCAGCGGTGACAGGGCGCCCTACGAGCAGTACTTC. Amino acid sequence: CASGDRAPYEQYF.

The CDR3 loop reads CATGTGGDAFF. DNA of the CDR3: TGCGCCACTGGGACAGGGGGTGACGCTTTCTTT. The rearrangement uses TRBV10-2 and TRBJ1-1; 11 positions match TRBD1. The length of the CDR3 is 11 residues. From germline, CDR1 is WSHSY and CDR2 SAAADI. V trimming: 10 bases; J trimming: 11 bases; junction bases outside the gene matches: 6.

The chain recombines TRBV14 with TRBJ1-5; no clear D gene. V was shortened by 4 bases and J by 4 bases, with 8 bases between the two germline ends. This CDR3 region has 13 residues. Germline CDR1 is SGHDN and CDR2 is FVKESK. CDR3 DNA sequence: TGTGCCAGCAGCCTTACCCAGAATCAGCCCCAGCATTTT. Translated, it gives CASSLTQNQPQHF.

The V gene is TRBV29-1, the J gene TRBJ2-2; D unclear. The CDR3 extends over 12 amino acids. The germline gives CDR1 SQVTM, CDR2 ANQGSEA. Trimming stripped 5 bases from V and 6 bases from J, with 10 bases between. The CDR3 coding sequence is TGCAGCGTTATAACTATGCCCGGGGAGCTGTTTTTT. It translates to CSVITMPGELFF.

CDR3 loop: CSARTNGEAFF. The DNA for the CDR3 is TGCAGTGCAAGGACAAACGGTGAAGCTTTCTTT. The chain joins TRBV20-1 to TRBJ1-1; TRBD1 might be the D (5 bases). V was cut by 6 bases and J by 7 bases, with 12 bases left in between. The CDR3 contains 11 residues. The germline CDR1 and CDR2 sequences are DFQATT and SNEGSKA (reference sequence).

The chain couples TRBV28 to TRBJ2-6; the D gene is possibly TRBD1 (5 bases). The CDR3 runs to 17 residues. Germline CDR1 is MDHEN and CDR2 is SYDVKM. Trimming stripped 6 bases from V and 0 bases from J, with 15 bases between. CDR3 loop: CASSRQLPLSGANVLTF. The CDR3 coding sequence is TGTGCCAGCAGCCGACAGCTTCCCCTCTCTGGGGCCAACGTCCTGACTTTC. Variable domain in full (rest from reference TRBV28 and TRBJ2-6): DVKVTQSSRYLVKRTGEKVFLECVQDMDHENMFWYRQDPGLGLRLIYFSYDVKMKEKGDIPEGYSVSREKKERFSLILESASTNQTSMYLCASSRQLPLSGANVLTFGAGSRLTVL.

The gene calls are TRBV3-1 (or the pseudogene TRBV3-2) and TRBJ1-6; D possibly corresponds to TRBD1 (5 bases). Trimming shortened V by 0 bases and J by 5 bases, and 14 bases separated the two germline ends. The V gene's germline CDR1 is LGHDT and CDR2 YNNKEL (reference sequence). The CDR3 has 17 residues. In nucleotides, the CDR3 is TGTGCCAGCAGCCAAGAAGGTTGGGGCATGGATAATTCACCCCTCCACTTT. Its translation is CASSQEGWGMDNSPLHF.

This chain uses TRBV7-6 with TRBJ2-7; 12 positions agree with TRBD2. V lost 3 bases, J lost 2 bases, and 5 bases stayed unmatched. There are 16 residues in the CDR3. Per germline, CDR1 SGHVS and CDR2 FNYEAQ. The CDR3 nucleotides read TGTGCCAGCAGCTTCGGACTAGCGGGGCCCCCCTACGAGCAGTACTTC. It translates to CASSFGLAGPPYEQYF.

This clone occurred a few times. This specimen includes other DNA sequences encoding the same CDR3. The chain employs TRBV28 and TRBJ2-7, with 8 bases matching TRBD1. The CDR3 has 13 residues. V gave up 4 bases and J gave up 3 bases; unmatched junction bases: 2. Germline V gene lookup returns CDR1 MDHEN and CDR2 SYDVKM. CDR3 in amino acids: CASSSGQGYEQYF. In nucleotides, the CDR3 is TGTGCCAGCAGTTCCGGACAGGGCTACGAGCAGTACTTC.

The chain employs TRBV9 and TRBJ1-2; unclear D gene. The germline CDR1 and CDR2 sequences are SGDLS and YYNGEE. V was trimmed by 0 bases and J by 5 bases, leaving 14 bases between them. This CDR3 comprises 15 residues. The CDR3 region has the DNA TGTGCCAGCAGCGTAGGTCCCGGGTCGGGATATGGCTACACCTTC. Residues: CASSVGPGSGYGYTF.

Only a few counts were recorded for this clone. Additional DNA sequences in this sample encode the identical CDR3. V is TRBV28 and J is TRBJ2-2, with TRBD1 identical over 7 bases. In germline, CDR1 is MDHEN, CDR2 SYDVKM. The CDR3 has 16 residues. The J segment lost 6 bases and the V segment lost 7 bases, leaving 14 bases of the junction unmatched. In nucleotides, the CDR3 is TGTGCCAGCAAACTACCCCGGGACAGTCACGCCGGGGAGCTGTTTTTT. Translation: CASKLPRDSHAGELFF.

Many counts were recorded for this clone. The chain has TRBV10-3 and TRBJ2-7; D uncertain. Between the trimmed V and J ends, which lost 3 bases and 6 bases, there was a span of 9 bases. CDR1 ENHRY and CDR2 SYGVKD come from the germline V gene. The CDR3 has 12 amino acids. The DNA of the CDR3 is TGTGCCATCAGTGAACAGCAAGTCGAGCAGTACTTC. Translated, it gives CAISEQQVEQYF.

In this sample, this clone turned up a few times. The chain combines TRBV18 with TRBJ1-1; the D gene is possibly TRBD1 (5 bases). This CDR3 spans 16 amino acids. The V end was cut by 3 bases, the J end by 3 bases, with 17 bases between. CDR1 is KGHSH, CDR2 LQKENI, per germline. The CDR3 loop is CASSPSSYGGDTEAFF. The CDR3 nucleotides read TGTGCCAGCTCACCCTCCTCCTATGGAGGGGACACTGAAGCTTTCTTT.

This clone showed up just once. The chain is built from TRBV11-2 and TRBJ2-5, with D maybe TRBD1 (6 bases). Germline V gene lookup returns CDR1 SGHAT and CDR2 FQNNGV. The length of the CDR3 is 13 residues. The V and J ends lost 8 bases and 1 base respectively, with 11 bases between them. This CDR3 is CASGNRAQETQYF. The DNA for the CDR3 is TGTGCCAGCGGTAACAGGGCCCAAGAGACCCAGTACTTC.

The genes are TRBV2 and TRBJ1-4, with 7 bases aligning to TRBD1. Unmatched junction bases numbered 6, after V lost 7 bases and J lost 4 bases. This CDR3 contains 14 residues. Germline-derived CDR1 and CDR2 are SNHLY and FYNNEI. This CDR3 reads CASKRGQVNEKLFF. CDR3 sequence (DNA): TGTGCCAGCAAGAGGGGGCAGGTTAATGAAAAACTGTTTTTT.

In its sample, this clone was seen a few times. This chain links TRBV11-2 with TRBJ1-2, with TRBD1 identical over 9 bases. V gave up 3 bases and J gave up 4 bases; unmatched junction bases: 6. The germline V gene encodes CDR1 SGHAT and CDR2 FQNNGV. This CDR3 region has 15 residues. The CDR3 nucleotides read TGTGCCAGCAGCTTGATCGCGACAGGGGGCTATGGCTACACCTTC. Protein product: CASSLIATGGYGYTF.

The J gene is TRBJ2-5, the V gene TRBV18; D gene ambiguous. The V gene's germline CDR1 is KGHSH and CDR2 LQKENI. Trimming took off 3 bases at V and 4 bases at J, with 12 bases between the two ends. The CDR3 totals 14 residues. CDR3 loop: CASSPRAVRETQYF. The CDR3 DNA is TGTGCCAGCTCACCCCGCGCGGTACGAGAGACCCAGTACTTC. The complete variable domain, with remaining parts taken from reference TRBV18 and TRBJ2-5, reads NAGVMQNPRHLVRRRGQEARLRCSPMKGHSHVYWYRQLPEEGLKFMVYLQKENIIDESGMPKERFSAEFPKEGPSILRIQQVVRGDSAAYFCASSPRAVRETQYFGPGTRLLVL.

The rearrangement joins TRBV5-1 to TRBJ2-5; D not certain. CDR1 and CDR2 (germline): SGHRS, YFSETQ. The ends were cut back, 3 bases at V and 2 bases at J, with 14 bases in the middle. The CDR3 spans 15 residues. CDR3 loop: CASSYTITVQETQYF. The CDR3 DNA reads TGCGCCAGCAGCTATACCATAACAGTACAAGAGACCCAGTACTTC.

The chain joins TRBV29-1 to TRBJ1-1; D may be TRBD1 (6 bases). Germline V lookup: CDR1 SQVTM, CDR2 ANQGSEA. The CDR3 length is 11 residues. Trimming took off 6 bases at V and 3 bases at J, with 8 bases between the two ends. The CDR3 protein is CSVRQDTEAFF. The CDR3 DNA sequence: TGCAGCGTAAGACAGGACACTGAAGCTTTCTTT.

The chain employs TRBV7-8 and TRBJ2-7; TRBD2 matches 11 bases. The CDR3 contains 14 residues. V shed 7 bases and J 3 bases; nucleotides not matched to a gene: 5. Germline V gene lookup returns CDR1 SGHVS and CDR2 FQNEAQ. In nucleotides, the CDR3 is TGTGCCAGCAACCCCGGGACTAGCGGCTACGAGCAGTACTTC. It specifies CASNPGTSGYEQYF.